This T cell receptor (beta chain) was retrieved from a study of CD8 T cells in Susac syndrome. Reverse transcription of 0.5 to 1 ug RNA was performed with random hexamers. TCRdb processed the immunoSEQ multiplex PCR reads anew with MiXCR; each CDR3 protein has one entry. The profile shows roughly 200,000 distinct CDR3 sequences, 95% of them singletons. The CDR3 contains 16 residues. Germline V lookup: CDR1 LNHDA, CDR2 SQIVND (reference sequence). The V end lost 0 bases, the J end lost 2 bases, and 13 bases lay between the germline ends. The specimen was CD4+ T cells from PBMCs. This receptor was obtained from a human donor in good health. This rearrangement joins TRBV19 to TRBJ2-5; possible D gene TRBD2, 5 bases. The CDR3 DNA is TGTGCCAGTAGTATAGACGGGCGACGGGAACAAGAGACCCAGTACTTC. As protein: CASSIDGRREQETQYF.